This T cell receptor (beta chain) originates from a study of graft-versus-host responses after intestinal transplantation. As concerns this clone: Its target is unknown.

The J segment lost 1 base and the V segment lost 7 bases, leaving 9 bases of the junction unmatched. This CDR3 contains 15 residues. Germline V gene lookup returns CDR1 MDHEN and CDR2 SYDVKM. Generated by immunoSEQ multiplex PCR, the TCRdb table keeps only in-frame clones and is missing some. The profile covers 130,000 to 150,000 clones, with 80% to 95% appearing a single time and about 0.2% taken by the ten largest. Study-level points and caveats: Present in recipient marrow, GvH clones included some that appeared first in ileum or blood. Early after transplant, HvG clones declined as circulating GvH clones peaked.

This specimen was unstimulated CD4+ T cells sorted from spleen or lymph node cells, taken before intestinal transplant. The V gene is TRBV28, the J gene TRBJ1-1, with TRBD1 identical over 7 bases. The receptor's source is a human donor who received an intestinal transplant. CDR3 DNA: TGTGCCAGCATTCAAGCCGGGACAGAGAACACTGAAGCTTTCTTT. Protein product: CASIQAGTENTEAFF.